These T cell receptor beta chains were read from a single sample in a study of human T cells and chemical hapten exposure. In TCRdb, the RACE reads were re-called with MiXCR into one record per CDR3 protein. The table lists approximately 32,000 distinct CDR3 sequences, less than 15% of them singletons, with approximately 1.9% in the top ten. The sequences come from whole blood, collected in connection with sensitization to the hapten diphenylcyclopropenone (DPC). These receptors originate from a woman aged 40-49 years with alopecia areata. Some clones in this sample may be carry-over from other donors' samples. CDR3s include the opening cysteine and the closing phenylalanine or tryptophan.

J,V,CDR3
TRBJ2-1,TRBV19,CASSRGLAGDNEQFF
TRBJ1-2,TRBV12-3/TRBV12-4,CASTAGGYYGYTF
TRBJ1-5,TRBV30,CAWSVIASNQPQHF
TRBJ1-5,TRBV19,CASSNRRGYSNQPQHF
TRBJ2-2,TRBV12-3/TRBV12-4,CASITSRRGLMAPGELFF
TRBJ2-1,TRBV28,CASTRQSSYNEQFF
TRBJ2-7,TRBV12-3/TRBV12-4,CASSLLAARTYEQYF
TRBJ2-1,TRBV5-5,CASTPGLAGGVNEQFF
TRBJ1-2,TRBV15,CATSRDRTGYYTF
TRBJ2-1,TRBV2,CASSASGGRWEQFF
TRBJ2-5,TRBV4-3,CASSQDFGAGARETQYF
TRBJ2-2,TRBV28,CAGGQGTNTGELFF
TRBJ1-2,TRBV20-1,CSARAWTDLFYGYTF
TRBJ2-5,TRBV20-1,CSARGEGGETQYF